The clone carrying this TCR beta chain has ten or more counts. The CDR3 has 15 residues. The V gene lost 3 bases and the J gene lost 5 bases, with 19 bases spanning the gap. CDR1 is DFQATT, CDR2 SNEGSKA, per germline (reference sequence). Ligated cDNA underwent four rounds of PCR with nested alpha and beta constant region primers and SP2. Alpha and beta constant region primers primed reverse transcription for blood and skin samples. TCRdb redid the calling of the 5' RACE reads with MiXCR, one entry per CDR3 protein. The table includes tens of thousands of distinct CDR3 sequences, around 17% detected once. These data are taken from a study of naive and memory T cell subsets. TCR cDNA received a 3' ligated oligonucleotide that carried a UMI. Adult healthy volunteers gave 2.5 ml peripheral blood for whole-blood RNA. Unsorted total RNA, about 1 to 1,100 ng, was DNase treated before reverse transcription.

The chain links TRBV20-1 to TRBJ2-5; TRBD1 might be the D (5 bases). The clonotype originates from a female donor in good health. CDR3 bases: TGCAGTGCTAGGGACCCTGACAGACCTGGGGAGACCCAGTACTTC. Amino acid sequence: CSARDPDRPGETQYF.